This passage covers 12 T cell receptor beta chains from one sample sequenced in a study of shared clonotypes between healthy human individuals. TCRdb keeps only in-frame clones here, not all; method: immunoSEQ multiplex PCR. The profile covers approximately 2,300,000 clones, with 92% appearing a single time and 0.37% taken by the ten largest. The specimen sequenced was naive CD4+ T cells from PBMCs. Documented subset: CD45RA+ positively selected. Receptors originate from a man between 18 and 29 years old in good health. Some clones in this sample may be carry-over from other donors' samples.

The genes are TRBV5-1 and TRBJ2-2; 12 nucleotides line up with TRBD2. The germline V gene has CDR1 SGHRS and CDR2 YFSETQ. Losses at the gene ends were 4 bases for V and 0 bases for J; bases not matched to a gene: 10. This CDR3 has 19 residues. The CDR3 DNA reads TGCGCCAGCAGCACCCGGACTAGCGGGGCTTCCGCGAACACCGGGGAGCTGTTTTTT. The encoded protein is CASSTRTSGASANTGELFF.

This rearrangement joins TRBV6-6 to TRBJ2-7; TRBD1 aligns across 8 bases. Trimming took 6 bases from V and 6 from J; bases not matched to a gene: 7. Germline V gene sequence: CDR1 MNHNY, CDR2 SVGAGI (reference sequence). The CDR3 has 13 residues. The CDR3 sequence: CASRSKQGGEQYF. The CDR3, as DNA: TGTGCCAGCAGGAGTAAACAGGGGGGCGAGCAGTACTTC.

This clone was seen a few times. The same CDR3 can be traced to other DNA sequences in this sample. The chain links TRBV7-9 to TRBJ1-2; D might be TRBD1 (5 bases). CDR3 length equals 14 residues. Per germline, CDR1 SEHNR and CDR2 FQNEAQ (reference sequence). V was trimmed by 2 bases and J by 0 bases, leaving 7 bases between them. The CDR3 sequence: CASSLQGSNYGYTF. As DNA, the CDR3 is TGTGCCAGCAGCTTACAGGGTTCTAACTATGGCTACACCTTC.

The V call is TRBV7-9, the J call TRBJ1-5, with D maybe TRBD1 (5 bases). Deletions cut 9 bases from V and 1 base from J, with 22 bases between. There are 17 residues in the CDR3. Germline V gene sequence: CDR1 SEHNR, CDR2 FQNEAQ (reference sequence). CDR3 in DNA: TGTGCCAGTTCTGGTCAGGGAGGACTTTGGAGCAATCAGCCCCAGCATTTT. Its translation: CASSGQGGLWSNQPQHF.

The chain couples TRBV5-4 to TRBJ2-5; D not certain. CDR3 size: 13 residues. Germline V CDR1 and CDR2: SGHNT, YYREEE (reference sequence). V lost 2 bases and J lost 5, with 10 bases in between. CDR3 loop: CASSLRVGETQYF. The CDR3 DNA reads TGTGCCAGCAGCTTAAGGGTGGGGGAGACCCAGTACTTC.

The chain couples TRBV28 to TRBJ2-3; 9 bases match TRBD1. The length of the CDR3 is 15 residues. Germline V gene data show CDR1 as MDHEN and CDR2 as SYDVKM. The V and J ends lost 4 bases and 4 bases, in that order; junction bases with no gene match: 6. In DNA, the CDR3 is TGTGCCAGCAGTTCCCCCGGGACAGGGTCAGATACGCAGTATTTT. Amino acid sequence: CASSSPGTGSDTQYF.

CDR3 in amino acids: CASTPGTDYGYTF. CDR3 DNA sequence: TGCGCCAGCACCCCCGGGACAGACTATGGCTACACCTTC. The chain has TRBV10-1 and TRBJ1-2; 7 bases agree with TRBD1. V dropped 7 bases and J dropped 3; count of bases not matched to a gene: 5. Germline CDR1 WNHNN, CDR2 SYGVQD (reference sequence). The CDR3 runs to 13 residues.

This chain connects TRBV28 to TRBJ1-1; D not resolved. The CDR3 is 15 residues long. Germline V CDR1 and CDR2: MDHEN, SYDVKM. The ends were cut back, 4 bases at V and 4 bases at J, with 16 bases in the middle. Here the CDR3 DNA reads TGTGCCAGCAGTTACGGTGGGGATATGGGCACTGAAGCTTTCTTT. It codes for CASSYGGDMGTEAFF.

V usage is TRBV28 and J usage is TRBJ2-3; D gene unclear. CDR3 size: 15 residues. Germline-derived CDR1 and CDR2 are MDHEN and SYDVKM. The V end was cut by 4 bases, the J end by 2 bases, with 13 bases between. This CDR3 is CASSSSARPTDTQYF. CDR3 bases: TGTGCCAGCAGTTCCTCAGCTCGACCCACAGATACGCAGTATTTT.

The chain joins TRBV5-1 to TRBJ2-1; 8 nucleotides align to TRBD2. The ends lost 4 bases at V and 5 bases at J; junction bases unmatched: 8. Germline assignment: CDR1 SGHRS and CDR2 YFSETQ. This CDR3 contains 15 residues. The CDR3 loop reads CASSPIAGPNNEQFF. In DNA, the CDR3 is TGCGCCAGCAGCCCCATAGCGGGACCCAACAATGAGCAGTTCTTC. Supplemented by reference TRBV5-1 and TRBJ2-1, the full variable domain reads KAGVTQTPRYLIKTRGQQVTLSCSPISGHRSVSWYQQTPGQGLQFLFEYFSETQRNKGNFPGRFSGRQFSNSRSEMNVSTLELGDSALYLCASSPIAGPNNEQFFGPGTRLTVL.

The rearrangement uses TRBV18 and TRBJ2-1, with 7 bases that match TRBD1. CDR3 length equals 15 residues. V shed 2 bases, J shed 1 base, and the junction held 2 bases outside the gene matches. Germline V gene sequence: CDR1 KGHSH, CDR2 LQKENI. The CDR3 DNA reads TGTGCCAGCTCACCATGGACAGGTTCCTACAATGAGCAGTTCTTC. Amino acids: CASSPWTGSYNEQFF.

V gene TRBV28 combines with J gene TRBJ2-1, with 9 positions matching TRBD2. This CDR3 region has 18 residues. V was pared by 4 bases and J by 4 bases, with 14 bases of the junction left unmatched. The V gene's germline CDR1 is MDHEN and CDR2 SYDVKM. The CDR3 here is CASSYPLGSGRGYNEQFF. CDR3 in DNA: TGTGCCAGCAGTTACCCCCTCGGTAGCGGGAGAGGATACAATGAGCAGTTCTTC.